This TCR beta chain appears in the sequencing data of a study of cytomegalovirus exposure and HLA in healthy donors. Study context: Around 85 million unique TCR sequences came from HLA-typed donors in an early release. Findings and limits, study-wide: In a later analysis, TCR beta V- and J-gene trimming was associated with a missense DCLRE1C variant. In an earlier analysis, most TCR beta V segments were productive about 87% or about 30% of the time.

The PCR used 60 Vbeta and 13 Jbeta primers. Some clones are missing from TCRdb's copy, which holds only in-frame ones; the method was immunoSEQ multiplex PCR. This table has roughly 80,000 clones, roughly 76% appearing once. This clone was seen a single time. Its antigen remains unidentified. The TCR originated in a woman in her twenties or thirties in good health and CMV-seronegative. Sample: PBMCs.

DNA for the CDR3: TGTGCCAGCAGCCGACGACCGGGACAGGGGTCCGGGGAGCTGTTTTTT. Its protein is CASSRRPGQGSGELFF. The rearrangement uses TRBV28 and TRBJ2-2; TRBD1 aligns across 10 bases. The CDR3 has 16 amino acids. CDR1 and CDR2 from the germline V gene are MDHEN and SYDVKM. V dropped 6 bases and J dropped 6; count of bases not matched to a gene: 10.